The 23 T cell receptor beta chains below were found in one sample sequenced in a study of human T cells and chemical hapten exposure. Time point here: patch test 2, 6 weeks after DPC sensitization. Treatment specified: therapeutic diphenylcyclopropenone sensitization with weekly scalp DPC. From the RACE reads, TCRdb called clonotypes with MiXCR, one entry per CDR3 protein. Seen here are some 57,000 distinct CDR3 sequences, over 9.5% observed once, and the top ten hold approximately 1.7%. The sequencing here drew on whole blood, taken in connection with sensitization to the hapten diphenylcyclopropenone (DPC). These TCRs come from a woman in her forties or fifties with alopecia areata. Some clones in this sample may be carry-over from other donors' samples.

This chain connects TRBV14 to TRBJ2-1, with TRBD1 identical over 8 bases. The CDR3 loop spans 14 amino acids. V shed 3 bases, J shed 5 bases, and the junction held 3 bases outside the gene matches. Germline CDR1 SGHDN, CDR2 FVKESK. This CDR3 is CASSHGQGDNEQFF. The CDR3 region has the DNA TGTGCCAGCAGCCACGGACAGGGCGACAATGAGCAGTTCTTC.

This clonotype was seen many times. The V and J genes are TRBV2 and TRBJ2-1, with a tentative D call TRBD2 (6 bases). V was cut by 2 bases and J by 6 bases, with 11 bases left in between. Germline CDR1 and CDR2: SNHLY and FYNNEI. The CDR3 is 14 residues long. In DNA, the CDR3 is TGTGCCAGCAGTGAATGGTCAGCGGGCAATGAGCAGTTCTTC. This codes for CASSEWSAGNEQFF. The variable domain in full, completed from reference TRBV2 and TRBJ2-1, reads EPEVTQTPSHQVTQMGQEVILRCVPISNHLYFYWYRQILGQKVEFLVSFYNNEISEKSEIFDDQFSVERPDGSNFTLKIRSTKLEDSAMYFCASSEWSAGNEQFFGPGTRLTVL.

The chain links TRBV6-2 or TRBV6-3 to TRBJ2-6; the D is unclear. V was clipped by 1 base and J by 2 bases, with 3 bases between them. The CDR3 is 14 amino acids. The germline V gene encodes CDR1 MNHEY and CDR2 SVGEGT. CDR3 nucleotides: TGTGCCAGCAGTTACTTAACTGGGGCCAACGTCCTGACTTTC. Amino acids: CASSYLTGANVLTF.

This clonotype appeared many times. This chain uses TRBV7-9 with TRBJ1-2; 7 bases match TRBD1. This CDR3 comprises 14 residues. Germline-derived CDR1 and CDR2 are SEHNR and FQNEAQ (reference sequence). V gave up 0 bases and J gave up 2 bases; unmatched junction bases: 0. The CDR3 nucleotides read TGTGCCAGCAGCTTAGCGGGACAGAACTATGGCTACACCTTC. It codes for CASSLAGQNYGYTF.

This clonotype occurred many times. The chain combines TRBV11-2 with TRBJ2-6; no clear D. The CDR3 loop spans 13 amino acids. V lost 5 bases and J 1 base, leaving 3 bases between the germline ends. The V gene's germline CDR1 is SGHAT and CDR2 FQNNGV. CDR3 nucleotide sequence: TGTGCCAGCAGCCTTTCTGGGGCCAACGTCCTGACTTTC. Its protein is CASSLSGANVLTF.

This clonotype showed up many times. The CDR3 sequence is CASSPNPGQGFNQPQHF. The CDR3 coding sequence is TGTGCCAGCAGCCCTAATCCGGGACAGGGGTTCAATCAGCCCCAGCATTTT. J is TRBJ1-5 and V is TRBV9; TRBD1 matches at 10 bases. Trimming at V came to 4 bases and at J to 3 bases, leaving 10 bases not matched to a gene. The CDR3 has 17 residues. Germline CDR1 reads SGDLS; CDR2 reads YYNGEE.

This clonotype was detected only a few times. The V call is TRBV6-1, the J call TRBJ2-3; maybe TRBD1 (5 bases). V gave up 7 bases and J gave up 6 bases, with 17 bases separating them. The CDR3 covers 14 residues. Per the germline V gene, CDR1 is MNHNS and CDR2 is SASEGT. In DNA, the CDR3 is TGTGCCAGCATTCTTGATCCCTCAGGGGATACGCAGTATTTT. Protein product: CASILDPSGDTQYF.

This chain links TRBV6-1 with TRBJ1-2, with TRBD1 as a possible D gene (5 bases). Deletions cut 3 bases from V and 7 bases from J, with 15 bases between. Germline loops: CDR1 MNHNS, CDR2 SASEGT. This CDR3 is 14 amino acids long. CDR3 sequence reads: CASSESGTAGGYTF. CDR3 DNA: TGTGCCAGCAGTGAGTCAGGGACGGCAGGTGGCTACACCTTC.

This clonotype was picked up a small number of times. The chain combines TRBV28 with TRBJ2-2; D is unclear. The CDR3 runs to 14 residues. Germline values: CDR1 MDHEN, CDR2 SYDVKM. Trimming took off 6 bases at V and 4 bases at J, with 12 bases between the two ends. CDR3 DNA sequence: TGTGCCAGCAGCACCACAGAAATCACCGGGGAGCTGTTTTTT. This gives the protein CASSTTEITGELFF.

This chain links TRBV18 with TRBJ1-1; D is unclear. From germline, CDR1 is KGHSH and CDR2 LQKENI. The CDR3 has 15 residues. The germline V and J ends were trimmed by 1 base and 0 bases, with 9 bases remaining between them. The CDR3 here is CASSPLDLVNTEAFF. CDR3 in DNA: TGTGCCAGCTCACCACTCGATTTGGTGAACACTGAAGCTTTCTTT.

The V call is TRBV20-1, the J call TRBJ2-1, with TRBD2 matching 7 bases. Germline loops: CDR1 DFQATT, CDR2 SNEGSKA (reference sequence). CDR3 length: 13 amino acids. Trimming removed 8 bases from V and 4 bases from J; junction bases left unmatched: 8. The CDR3: CSLRAGAYNEQFF. The CDR3 DNA is TGCAGTCTCCGGGCGGGAGCATACAATGAGCAGTTCTTC.

This clonotype was recorded many times. This sequence joins TRBV6-2 or TRBV6-3 and TRBJ2-7; D remains ambiguous. Trimming cost V 5 bases and J 6 bases, with 11 bases left between them. Germline-derived CDR1 and CDR2 are MNHEY and SVGEGT. The length of the CDR3 is 12 residues. Here the CDR3 DNA reads TGTGCCAGCAGTCAACGAACCCGCGAGCAGTACTTC. Encoded protein: CASSQRTREQYF.

This clonotype appeared a few times. It is likely a read error, because the conserved phenylalanine at the end of the CDR3 is missing. It is unclear where the CDR3 begins or ends on the DNA, so no DNA is shown, and the CDR3 is as TCRdb lists it. V gene TRBV9 combines with J gene TRBJ2-5; TRBD2 reflects the table's D call only, with no check against the DNA. Germline CDR1 SGDLS, CDR2 YYNGEE. 9 amino acids form the CDR3, both terminal residues included. CDR3 region: CATETSGTL.

The CDR3 is CATGRGAYNEQFF. CDR3 in DNA: TGTGCCACCGGCCGCGGGGCTTACAATGAGCAGTTCTTC. J is TRBJ2-1 and V is TRBV3-1, with a weak D call TRBD2 (6 bases). The germline V and J ends were trimmed by 10 bases and 4 bases, with 14 bases remaining between them. Germline loops: CDR1 LGHDT, CDR2 YNNKEL (reference sequence). The length of the CDR3 is 13 residues.

The rearrangement joins TRBV18 to TRBJ2-7; D remains unclear. The CDR3 sequence is 14 residues long. CDR1 and CDR2 (germline): KGHSH, LQKENI. V gave up 2 bases and J gave up 5 bases, with 13 bases separating them. The CDR3 DNA reads TGTGCCAGCTCACCATCGGGTCCCGGCAACGAGCAGTACTTC. The encoded protein is CASSPSGPGNEQYF.

This clonotype was found many times. The V and J genes are TRBV7-9 and TRBJ1-1; 10 bases align to TRBD1. This CDR3 has 14 residues. Germline V CDR1 and CDR2: SEHNR, FQNEAQ (reference sequence). The ends lost 8 bases at V and 7 bases at J; junction bases unmatched: 10. CDR3 sequence: CASSRQGALSEAFF. As DNA, the CDR3 is TGTGCCAGCTCCCGACAGGGGGCTCTGAGTGAAGCTTTCTTT.

This chain joins TRBV11-2 and TRBJ2-3; 8 bases match TRBD2. This CDR3 comprises 15 residues. Losses at the gene ends were 1 base for V and 6 bases for J; bases not matched to a gene: 6. Germline CDR1 SGHAT, CDR2 FQNNGV. CDR3 loop: CASSLAAGVRDTQYF. The CDR3 region has the DNA TGTGCCAGCAGCTTAGCAGCGGGAGTAAGGGATACGCAGTATTTT.

In its sample, this clonotype was seen many times. One end of the junction is discordant with germline, which a read error may explain. This chain connects TRBV7-7 to TRBJ2-3; tentatively, D is TRBD2 (5 bases). The CDR3 sequence is 20 residues long. CDR1 and CDR2 from the germline V gene are SSHAT and FNYEAQ (reference sequence). CDR3 nucleotides: TGTGCTAGCAGCCCCGTAGTGCCCACCAAACATCCGAGGGCAACAGATACGCAGTATTTT. Protein: CASSPVVPTKHPRATDTQYF.

This clonotype was seen ten or more times. CDR3: CASSQVPPGPGTGGNQPQHF. For the CDR3, the DNA is TGCGCCAGCAGCCAAGTCCCTCCTGGCCCCGGGACAGGGGGTAATCAGCCCCAGCATTTT. The chain links TRBV4-1 to TRBJ1-5; TRBD1 matches at 11 bases. This CDR3 contains 20 residues. J gave up 4 bases and V 1 base, and 15 bases lay outside the gene matches. Germline V gene sequence: CDR1 MGHRA, CDR2 YSYEKL.

The CDR3 DNA reads TGTGCCAGCAGTGTGACAGACAGGGGACCGAGAACTGAAGCTTTCTTT. Amino acids: CASSVTDRGPRTEAFF. The rearrangement uses TRBV2 and TRBJ1-1; 8 bases match TRBD1. The CDR3 spans 16 residues. Losses at the gene ends were 4 bases for V and 5 bases for J; bases not matched to a gene: 12. Germline V CDR1 and CDR2: SNHLY, FYNNEI.

The chain links TRBV18 to TRBJ1-1, with D tentatively TRBD1 (5 bases). The V end was cut by 1 base, the J end by 3 bases, with 18 bases between. Germline V gene sequence: CDR1 KGHSH, CDR2 LQKENI. The CDR3 is 17 amino acids. The CDR3 nucleotides are TGTGCCAGCTCACCACGACAGACGCTTAGCTGGGACACTGAAGCTTTCTTT. It encodes CASSPRQTLSWDTEAFF.

This clonotype was counted ten times or more. This sequence joins TRBV5-1 and TRBJ2-7, with 10 positions matching TRBD2. V shed 1 base and J 4 bases; nucleotides not matched to a gene: 11. The CDR3 covers 17 residues. CDR1 and CDR2 from the germline V gene are SGHRS and YFSETQ. DNA for the CDR3: TGCGCCAGCAGCTTGCTCCAACTAGCGGGAACCGTTTACGAGCAGTACTTC. Amino acids: CASSLLQLAGTVYEQYF.

This clonotype has more than one count but fewer than ten. V usage is TRBV12-3 or TRBV12-4 and J usage is TRBJ2-7; D gene unclear. The CDR3 extends over 11 amino acids. Trimming shortened V by 2 bases and J by 5 bases, and 4 bases separated the two germline ends. CDR3 sequence reads: CASSLSHEQYF. The CDR3, as DNA: TGTGCCAGCAGTTTAAGCCACGAGCAGTACTTC.